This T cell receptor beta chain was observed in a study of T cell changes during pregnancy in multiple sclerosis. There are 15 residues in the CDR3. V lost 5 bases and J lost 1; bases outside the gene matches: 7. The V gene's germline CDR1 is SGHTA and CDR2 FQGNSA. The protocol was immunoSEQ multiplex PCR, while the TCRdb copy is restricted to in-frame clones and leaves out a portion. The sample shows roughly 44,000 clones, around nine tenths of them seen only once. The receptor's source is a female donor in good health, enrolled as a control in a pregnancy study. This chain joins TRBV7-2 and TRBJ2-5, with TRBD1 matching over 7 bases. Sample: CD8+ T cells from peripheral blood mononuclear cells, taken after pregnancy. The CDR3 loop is CASSPWDSFQETQYF. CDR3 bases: TGTGCCAGCAGCCCCTGGGACAGCTTCCAAGAGACCCAGTACTTC.